This T cell receptor beta chain was captured by sequencing in a study of blood T cell dynamics during melanoma immunotherapy. The wider study: Standard first-line treatment here was pembrolizumab or nivolumab plus ipilimumab in metastatic melanoma.

The protocol was immunoSEQ multiplex PCR, while the TCRdb copy is restricted to in-frame clones and leaves out a portion. The sample records over 13,000 clones, 70% to 90% being singletons. As for time point: pre-treatment baseline. Sampling occurred pretreatment (T0) and at week 3 (W3), after cycle one of checkpoint blockade. At 12 weeks after first infusion, RECIST 1.1 defined response for most patients. No patient had earlier systemic cancer treatment, concurrent immunosuppressants, or another active cancer. The V and J ends lost 4 bases and 6 bases respectively, with 25 bases between them. This CDR3 comprises 17 residues. Germline CDR1 and CDR2: SGHTA and FQGNSA.

V and J are TRBV7-2 and TRBJ2-7, with D tentatively TRBD2 (7 bases). The sample in question was blood, obtained from a patient treated with checkpoint blockade. The TCR comes from a human donor with melanoma. The DNA of the CDR3 is TGTGCCAGCAGCTCCAAACGGGGGGCCGCTTGGACGAGCGAGCAGTACTTC. Its protein product is CASSSKRGAAWTSEQYF.